Each of the 27 T cell receptor beta chains below was sequenced from the same sample in a study of beta chain features in type 1 diabetes. The study reverse transcribed the entire isolated RNA, so it sequenced expressed TCRB transcripts. This table comes from immunoSEQ multiplex PCR, and its TCRdb copy is limited to in-frame clones, with some not included. The sample carries about 340,000 clones, under 8.5% recorded once. The sequenced sample was central memory CD4+ T cells from blood. Receptors were obtained from a woman younger than 30 in good health.

The chain's CDR3 is CASSLDMGTEAFF. The CDR3 coding sequence is TGTGCCAGCAGCTTAGATATGGGCACTGAAGCTTTCTTT. The genes are TRBV7-6 and TRBJ1-1; D remains unclear. Trimming removed 1 base at V and 4 bases at J, with 7 bases between. This CDR3 spans 13 amino acids. Germline loops: CDR1 SGHVS, CDR2 FNYEAQ. The complete variable domain, with remaining parts taken from reference TRBV7-6 and TRBJ1-1, reads GAGVSQSPRYKVTKRGQDVALRCDPISGHVSLYWYRQALGQGPEFLTYFNYEAQQDKSGLPNDRFSAERPEGSISTLTIQRTEQRDSAMYRCASSLDMGTEAFFGQGTRLTVV.

This clone was observed a few times. The gene calls are TRBV10-3 and TRBJ2-1; no definite D call. Trimming cost V 4 bases and J 6 bases, with 16 bases left between them. The germline V gene encodes CDR1 ENHRY and CDR2 SYGVKD. CDR3 size: 15 residues. CDR3 in DNA: TGTGCCATCAGTGGGTCGGGTAGGGATCGCAATGAGCAGTTCTTC. This encodes CAISGSGRDRNEQFF.

This clone appeared many times. Different DNA sequences within this sample yield the same CDR3. The chain couples TRBV6-6 to TRBJ2-1; 7 nucleotides line up with TRBD2. Germline V gene sequence: CDR1 MNHNY, CDR2 SVGAGI (reference sequence). V lost 5 bases and J lost 8; bases outside the gene matches: 3. The CDR3 contains 12 residues. DNA for the CDR3: TGTGCCAGCAGTCCACGGGGGGATGAGCAGTTCTTC. This encodes CASSPRGDEQFF.

This clone was detected ten times or more. The rearrangement uses TRBV7-8 and TRBJ2-3; 11 bases align to TRBD2. CDR3 length: 14 residues. With 4 bases clipped from V and 5 bases from J, the junction kept 2 bases outside the gene matches. Germline V gene sequence: CDR1 SGHVS, CDR2 FQNEAQ. CDR3 residues: CASSSLAGEDTQYF. CDR3 DNA sequence: TGTGCCAGCAGCTCACTAGCGGGAGAAGATACGCAGTATTTT.

This clone was seen at least ten times. The chain has TRBV10-3 and TRBJ2-3; 8 bases map to TRBD2. The CDR3 consists of 14 residues. The trim removed 5 bases at V and 5 bases at J, leaving 6 bases unmatched. From germline, CDR1 is ENHRY and CDR2 SYGVKD. The CDR3 is CAISNSGKLDTQYF. CDR3 DNA: TGTGCCATCAGTAATAGCGGGAAGCTAGATACGCAGTATTTT.

This clone has only a few counts. The V call is TRBV7-8, the J call TRBJ1-1; TRBD1 aligns across 7 bases. This CDR3 is 16 amino acids long. The ends lost 5 bases at V and 4 bases at J; junction bases unmatched: 13. Germline CDR1 is SGHVS and CDR2 is FQNEAQ. This CDR3 reads CASSVGGPRRPTEAFF. In DNA form, the CDR3 reads TGTGCCAGCAGCGTAGGGGGCCCGAGGAGGCCCACTGAAGCTTTCTTT.

V usage is TRBV5-1 and J usage is TRBJ2-1; 12 positions agree with TRBD2. Germline values: CDR1 SGHRS, CDR2 YFSETQ. The CDR3 runs 14 residues. With V trimmed by 0 bases and J by 10 bases, 2 bases remained unmatched. In DNA, the CDR3 is TGCGCCAGCAGCTTGGCCGGACTAGCGGGAGAGCAGTTCTTC. Amino acid sequence: CASSLAGLAGEQFF.

Many counts were recorded for this clone. The genes are TRBV15 and TRBJ2-4; D perhaps matches TRBD1 (5 bases). V was cut by 3 bases and J by 6 bases, with 9 bases left in between. CDR3 length equals 13 residues. Germline V CDR1 and CDR2: LNHNV, YYDKDF (reference sequence). CDR3 sequence: CATSRAGLNIQYF. The CDR3 bases are TGTGCCACCAGCAGGGCAGGGCTAAACATTCAGTACTTC.

This clone occurred a few times. This sequence joins TRBV21-1 and TRBJ1-1; TRBD1, the table's D call, was not compared with the DNA. TRBV21-1 is described as a pseudogene. The CDR3 extends over 14 amino acids. CDR3 region: CATLSGCLGTEAFF. In nucleotides, the CDR3 is TGTGCCACCCTGTCAGGTTGCCTTGGAACTGAAGCTTTCTTT.

The sample holds a few counts of this clone. This chain joins TRBV28 and TRBJ1-2, with unresolved D. Germline loops: CDR1 MDHEN, CDR2 SYDVKM. Trimming took 4 bases from V and 4 from J, leaving 13 bases between them. This CDR3 is built from 14 residues. CDR3 residues: CASSSAQDLYGYTF. CDR3 nucleotide sequence: TGTGCCAGCAGTTCCGCGCAGGACCTCTATGGCTACACCTTC.

The V and J genes are TRBV28 and TRBJ1-5, with 7 bases aligning to TRBD1. V dropped 6 bases and J dropped 4; count of bases not matched to a gene: 9. Germline V gene lookup returns CDR1 MDHEN and CDR2 SYDVKM. This CDR3 is 15 amino acids long. The CDR3 nucleotides read TGTGCCAGCAGAAAAGGACAGGTCAGGAATCAGCCCCAGCATTTT. Amino acids: CASRKGQVRNQPQHF.

The chain couples TRBV6-1 to TRBJ2-7; D not resolved. Germline V gene data show CDR1 as MNHNS and CDR2 as SASEGT. Trimming pared 3 bases from V and 1 base from J, leaving 10 bases between. The CDR3 covers 14 residues. DNA of the CDR3: TGTGCCAGCAGTGATCGCGGTGGGTCCTACGAGCAGTACTTC. It codes for CASSDRGGSYEQYF.

This clone was detected ten times or more. The rearrangement uses TRBV23-1 and TRBJ2-3; TRBD2 matches 7 bases. Being an ORF, TRBV23-1 has a function that is uncertain. The trim removed 6 bases at V and 3 bases at J, leaving 15 bases unmatched. This CDR3 is 17 amino acids long. CDR3 loop: CASSPISGTKGTDTQYF. The DNA of the CDR3 is TGCGCCAGCAGCCCGATCTCCGGGACTAAGGGAACAGATACGCAGTATTTT.

This clone was picked up a small number of times. V gene TRBV7-2 combines with J gene TRBJ2-7, with 11 bases fitting TRBD2. Looked up from germline, CDR1 is SGHTA and CDR2 is FQGNSA. With 2 bases clipped from V and 3 bases from J, the junction kept 12 bases outside the gene matches. The CDR3 has 18 residues. DNA for the CDR3: TGTGCCAGCAGCTTATTTCGTTCAGGGGGGACTAGCGGCTACGAGCAGTACTTC. Amino acids: CASSLFRSGGTSGYEQYF.

The chain combines TRBV27 with TRBJ2-1, with 7 bases that match TRBD1. This CDR3 is built from 15 residues. V dropped 5 bases and J dropped 7; count of bases not matched to a gene: 11. Germline CDR1 MNHEY, CDR2 SMNVEV (reference sequence). The CDR3 coding sequence is TGTGCCAGCAGTATCCAGTGGACAGGCTCTAATGAGCAGTTCTTC. As protein: CASSIQWTGSNEQFF.

This clone was seen more than once but under ten times. This chain uses TRBV5-6 with TRBJ2-1, with TRBD2 identical over 9 bases. The J segment lost 6 bases and the V segment lost 3 bases, leaving 13 bases of the junction unmatched. CDR3 length: 17 residues. CDR1 SGHDT and CDR2 YYEEEE come from the germline V gene. The CDR3 DNA sequence: TGTGCCAGCAGCTCTAGCGGGATGGCCGGCCTAGCCAATGAGCAGTTCTTC. It encodes CASSSSGMAGLANEQFF. Filled out from reference TRBV5-6 and TRBJ2-1, the complete variable domain reads DAGVTQSPTHLIKTRGQQVTLRCSPKSGHDTVSWYQQALGQGPQFIFQYYEEEERQRGNFPDRFSGHQFPNYSSELNVNALLLGDSALYLCASSSSGMAGLANEQFFGPGTRLTVL.

This chain joins TRBV29-1 and TRBJ2-3; D remains ambiguous. The germline V and J ends were trimmed by 1 base and 0 bases, with 5 bases remaining between them. This CDR3 is 13 amino acids long. Germline V lookup: CDR1 SQVTM, CDR2 ANQGSEA. CDR3 sequence: CSVEGFSTDTQYF. The DNA of the CDR3 is TGCAGCGTTGAAGGGTTTAGCACAGATACGCAGTATTTT.

This clone was observed a handful of times. The rearrangement links TRBV27 to TRBJ1-2; TRBD1 might be the D (6 bases). Trimming removed 6 bases from V and 3 bases from J, with 23 bases in between. CDR3 length: 17 residues. The germline CDR1 and CDR2 sequences are MNHEY and SMNVEV (reference sequence). CDR3 bases: TGTGCCAGCAGCATGATGCTCAGGGGTCCCAATTACTATGGCTACACCTTC. It specifies CASSMMLRGPNYYGYTF.

This clone was picked up many times. The chain combines TRBV18 with TRBJ2-3; D uncertain. The CDR3 is 13 amino acids. Germline CDR1 KGHSH, CDR2 LQKENI. With 4 bases removed from V and 6 bases from J, the gap between germline ends came to 11 bases. The CDR3 coding sequence is TGTGCCAGCTCACAAGAGGCGGCGGATACGCAGTATTTT. This gives the protein CASSQEAADTQYF. The full variable domain, rest sourced from reference TRBV18 and TRBJ2-3, is NAGVMQNPRHLVRRRGQEARLRCSPMKGHSHVYWYRQLPEEGLKFMVYLQKENIIDESGMPKERFSAEFPKEGPSILRIQQVVRGDSAAYFCASSQEAADTQYFGPGTRLTVL.

There are a few counts of this clone. This chain joins TRBV6-1 and TRBJ2-2; 8 bases map to TRBD1. This CDR3 is 14 amino acids long. With V trimmed by 2 bases and J by 6 bases, 2 bases remained unmatched. Per the germline V gene, CDR1 is MNHNS and CDR2 is SASEGT. CDR3 residues: CASSEQGASGELFF. The CDR3 bases are TGTGCCAGCAGTGAACAGGGGGCGTCCGGGGAGCTGTTTTTT.

This clone was counted between two and nine times. The V gene is TRBV7-2, the J gene TRBJ1-2; D not certain. This CDR3 has 15 amino acids. V gave up 3 bases and J gave up 6 bases, with 17 bases separating them. CDR1 is SGHTA and CDR2 is FQGNSA in the germline V gene. CDR3 nucleotides: TGTGCCAGCAGCTTGTTATCTGGAGGGCGGGATGGCTACACCTTC. It encodes CASSLLSGGRDGYTF.

Ten or more counts support this clone. Other DNA sequences in the sample encode the same CDR3. The chain couples TRBV7-2 to TRBJ2-1, with D unclear. This CDR3 spans 11 amino acids. Trimming shortened V by 5 bases and J by 4 bases, and 3 bases separated the two germline ends. Per the germline V gene, CDR1 is SGHTA and CDR2 is FQGNSA. CDR3 loop: CASSGYNEQFF. The CDR3 DNA reads as TGTGCCAGCAGCGGTTACAATGAGCAGTTCTTC.

The rearrangement uses TRBV10-3 and TRBJ2-1, with 14 bases matching TRBD2. This CDR3 is 16 amino acids long. Germline-derived CDR1 and CDR2 are ENHRY and SYGVKD. Germline trimming cut 6 bases from V and 9 bases from J; bases unmatched to any gene: 10. CDR3 region: CAISETSGRAGGEQFF. CDR3 bases: TGTGCCATCAGCGAGACTAGCGGGAGGGCCGGAGGTGAGCAGTTCTTC.

V gene TRBV11-1 combines with J gene TRBJ1-5; D remains unclear. CDR1 is SGHAT, CDR2 FQDESV, per germline (reference sequence). Trimming took off 4 bases at V and 3 bases at J, with 13 bases between the two ends. This CDR3 spans 15 amino acids. This CDR3 is CASSSIDTDNQPQHF. CDR3 in DNA: TGTGCCAGCAGCTCGATAGACACGGACAATCAGCCCCAGCATTTT.

V and J are TRBV9 and TRBJ2-1; 9 nucleotides agree with TRBD2. V lost 4 bases to trimming and J lost 8 bases; unmatched junction nucleotides: 13. Germline CDR1 and CDR2: SGDLS and YYNGEE. CDR3 length: 16 residues. The CDR3 sequence is CASSPQWSREGDEQFF. The CDR3 coding sequence is TGTGCCAGCAGCCCCCAGTGGTCGCGGGAGGGTGATGAGCAGTTCTTC.

With regard to this clone: The identical CDR3 is also encoded by other nucleotide sequences in the sample. The rearrangement links TRBV28 to TRBJ1-5; D remains ambiguous. The V gene's germline CDR1 is MDHEN and CDR2 SYDVKM. CDR3 length: 12 amino acids. V gave up 5 bases and J gave up 4 bases, with 6 bases separating them. In nucleotides, the CDR3 is TGTGCCAGCAGTCCACTAAATCAGCCCCAGCATTTT. This translates into CASSPLNQPQHF.

In this sample, this clone turned up a few times. The chain links TRBV6-6 to TRBJ2-1; maybe TRBD2 (6 bases). CDR3 size: 15 residues. CDR1 is MNHNY and CDR2 is SVGAGI in the germline V gene (reference sequence). V lost 5 bases to trimming and J lost 5 bases, with 16 bases between them. The CDR3 sequence is CASSTSPGGDNEQFF. The CDR3 region has the DNA TGTGCCAGCAGTACCTCCCCCGGGGGAGACAATGAGCAGTTCTTC.